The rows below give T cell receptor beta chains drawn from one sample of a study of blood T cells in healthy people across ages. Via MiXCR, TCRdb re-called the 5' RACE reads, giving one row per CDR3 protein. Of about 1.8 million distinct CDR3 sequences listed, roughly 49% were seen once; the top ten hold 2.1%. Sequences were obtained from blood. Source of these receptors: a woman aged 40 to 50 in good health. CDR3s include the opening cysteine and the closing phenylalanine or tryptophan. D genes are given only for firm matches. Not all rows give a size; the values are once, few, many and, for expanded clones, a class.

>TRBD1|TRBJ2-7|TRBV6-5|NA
CANTGGDYEQYF
TGTGCCAACACAGGGGGCGATTACGAGCAGTACTTC
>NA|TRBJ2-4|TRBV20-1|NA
CSARVLGPPKNIQYF
TGCAGTGCTAGAGTTTTGGGACCTCCCAAAAACATTCAGTACTTC
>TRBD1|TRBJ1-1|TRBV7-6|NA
CASSLGNSGTGIEAFF
TGTGCCAGCAGCTTAGGAAATAGCGGGACAGGGATTGAAGCTTTCTTT
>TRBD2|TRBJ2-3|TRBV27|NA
CASSMSAGQITDTQYF
TGTGCCAGCAGTATGTCAGCGGGGCAGATTACAGATACGCAGTATTTT
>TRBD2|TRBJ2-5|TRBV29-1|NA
CSVGRGGFYDNEQYF
TGCAGCGTTGGGCGGGGGGGCTTTTATGACAATGAGCAGTACTTC
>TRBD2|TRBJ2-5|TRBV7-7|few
CASSSVAGGPEETQYF
TGTGCTAGCAGCTCCGTGGCGGGGGGGCCGGAAGAGACCCAGTACTTC
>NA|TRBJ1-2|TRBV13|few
CASSSPSAGKDYGYTF
TGTGCCAGCAGCTCCCCCTCCGCAGGGAAAGACTATGGCTACACCTTC
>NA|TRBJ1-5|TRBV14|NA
CASSQGPWKPQHF
TGTGCCAGCAGCCAAGGCCCATGGAAGCCCCAGCATTTT
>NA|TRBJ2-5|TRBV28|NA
CASSLEGGGKTQYF
TGTGCCAGCAGTTTAGAGGGAGGGGGCAAGACCCAGTACTTC
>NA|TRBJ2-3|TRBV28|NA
CASSGTRPGAQYF
TGTGCCAGCAGTGGGACTCGCCCCGGAGCGCAGTATTTT
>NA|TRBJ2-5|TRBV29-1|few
CSVEDLAAQETQYF
TGCAGCGTTGAAGATCTGGCAGCCCAAGAGACCCAGTACTTC
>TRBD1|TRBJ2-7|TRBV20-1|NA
CSARGVLRDRVLDEQYF
TGCAGTGCTAGAGGGGTCCTCCGGGACAGGGTACTAGACGAGCAGTACTTC
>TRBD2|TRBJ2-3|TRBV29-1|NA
CSVASGTSGTDTQYF
TGCAGCGTTGCGAGCGGGACTAGCGGCACAGATACGCAGTATTTT
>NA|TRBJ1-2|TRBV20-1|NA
CSARDLVATETYGYTF
TGCAGTGCTAGAGATCTCGTGGCGACAGAGACCTATGGCTACACCTTC
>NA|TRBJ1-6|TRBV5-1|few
CASSSTGPYNSPLHF
TGCGCCAGCAGCTCCACAGGGCCCTATAATTCACCCCTCCACTTT
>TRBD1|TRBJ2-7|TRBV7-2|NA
CASSLDRGLNEQYF
TGTGCCAGCAGCTTAGACAGGGGGCTAAACGAGCAGTACTTC
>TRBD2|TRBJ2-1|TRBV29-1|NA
CSVRTSGGYNEQFF
TGCAGCGTCCGAACTAGCGGGGGATACAATGAGCAGTTCTTC
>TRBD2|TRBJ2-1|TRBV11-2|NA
CASSHSGGGYRNEQFF
TGTGCCAGCAGCCATAGCGGGGGGGGGTATAGGAATGAGCAGTTCTTC
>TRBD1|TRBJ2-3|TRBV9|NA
CASSPSTGGAYDTQYF
TGTGCCAGCAGCCCCTCAACAGGGGGCGCGTATGATACGCAGTATTTT
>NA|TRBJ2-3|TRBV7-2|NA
CASSIHWGLSSTDTQYF
TGTGCCAGCAGCATCCACTGGGGCTTAAGTAGCACAGATACGCAGTATTTT